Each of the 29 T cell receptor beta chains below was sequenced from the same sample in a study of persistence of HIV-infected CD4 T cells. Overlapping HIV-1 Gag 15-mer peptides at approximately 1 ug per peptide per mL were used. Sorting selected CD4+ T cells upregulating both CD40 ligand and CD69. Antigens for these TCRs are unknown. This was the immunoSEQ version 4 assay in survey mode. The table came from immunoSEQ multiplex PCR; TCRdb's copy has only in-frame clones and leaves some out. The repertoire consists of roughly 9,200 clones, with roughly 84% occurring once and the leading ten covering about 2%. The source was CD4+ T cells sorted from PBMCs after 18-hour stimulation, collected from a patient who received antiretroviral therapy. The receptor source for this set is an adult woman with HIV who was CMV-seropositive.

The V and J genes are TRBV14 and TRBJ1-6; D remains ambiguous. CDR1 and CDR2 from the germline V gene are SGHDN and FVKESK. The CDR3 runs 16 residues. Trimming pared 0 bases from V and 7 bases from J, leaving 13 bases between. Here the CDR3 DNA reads TGTGCCAGCAGCCAAGATACGGGCCGACGGAATTCACCCCTCCACTTT. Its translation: CASSQDTGRRNSPLHF. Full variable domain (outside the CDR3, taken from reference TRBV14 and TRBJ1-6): EAGVTQFPSHSVIEKGQTVTLRCDPISGHDNLYWYRRVMGKEIKFLLHFVKESKQDESGMPNNRFLAERTGGTYSTLKVQPAELEDSGVYFCASSQDTGRRNSPLHFGNGTRLTVT.

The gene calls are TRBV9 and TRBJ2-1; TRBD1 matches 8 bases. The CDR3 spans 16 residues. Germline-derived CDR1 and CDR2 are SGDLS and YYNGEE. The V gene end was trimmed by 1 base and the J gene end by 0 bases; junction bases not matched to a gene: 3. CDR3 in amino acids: CASSVRGQVSYNEQFF. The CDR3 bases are TGTGCCAGCAGCGTACGGGGACAGGTCTCCTACAATGAGCAGTTCTTC.

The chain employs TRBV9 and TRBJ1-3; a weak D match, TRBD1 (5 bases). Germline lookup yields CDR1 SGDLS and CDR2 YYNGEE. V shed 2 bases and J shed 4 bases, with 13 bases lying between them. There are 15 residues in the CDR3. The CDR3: CASSVGGVAGNTIYF. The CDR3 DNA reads TGTGCCAGCAGCGTTGGAGGGGTGGCAGGAAACACCATATATTTT.

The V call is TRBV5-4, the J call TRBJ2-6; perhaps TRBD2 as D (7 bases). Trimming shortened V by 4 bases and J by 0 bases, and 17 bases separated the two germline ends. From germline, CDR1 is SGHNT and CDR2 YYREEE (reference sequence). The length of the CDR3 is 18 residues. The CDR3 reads CASSGGAGPGSGANVLTF. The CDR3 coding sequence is TGTGCCAGCAGCGGGGGGGCAGGGCCGGGCTCTGGGGCCAACGTCCTGACTTTC.

CDR3 coding DNA: TGTGCCAGCAGTTACTCGAGACGTCAGCTAAGCTCCTACAATGAGCAGTTCTTC. Its translation: CASSYSRRQLSSYNEQFF. The chain uses TRBV6-2 or TRBV6-3 and TRBJ2-1; the D is unclear. The CDR3 contains 18 residues. The V end was cut by 0 bases, the J end by 0 bases, with 15 bases between. The V gene's germline CDR1 is MNHEY and CDR2 SVGEGT.

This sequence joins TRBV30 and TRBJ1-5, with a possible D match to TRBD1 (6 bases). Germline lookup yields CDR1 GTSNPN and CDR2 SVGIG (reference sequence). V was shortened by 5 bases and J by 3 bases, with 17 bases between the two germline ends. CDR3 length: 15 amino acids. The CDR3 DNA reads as TGTGCCTGGGGAGTAGGGGGGAGCTCCAATCAGCCCCAGCATTTT. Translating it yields CAWGVGGSSNQPQHF.

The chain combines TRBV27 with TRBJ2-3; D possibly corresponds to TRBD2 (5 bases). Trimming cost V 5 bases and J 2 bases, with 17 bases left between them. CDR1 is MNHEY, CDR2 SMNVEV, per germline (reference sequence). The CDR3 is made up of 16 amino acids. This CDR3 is CASSPGFGLYTDTQYF. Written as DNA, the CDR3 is TGTGCCAGCAGTCCGGGGTTCGGGCTTTACACAGATACGCAGTATTTT.

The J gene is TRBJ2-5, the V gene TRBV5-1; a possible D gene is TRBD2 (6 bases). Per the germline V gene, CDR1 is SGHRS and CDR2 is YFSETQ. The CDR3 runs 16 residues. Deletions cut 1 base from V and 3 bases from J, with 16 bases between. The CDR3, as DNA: TGCGCCAGCAGCTTGTTCGAGCGGAGGGCCGAAGAGACCCAGTACTTC. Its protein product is CASSLFERRAEETQYF.

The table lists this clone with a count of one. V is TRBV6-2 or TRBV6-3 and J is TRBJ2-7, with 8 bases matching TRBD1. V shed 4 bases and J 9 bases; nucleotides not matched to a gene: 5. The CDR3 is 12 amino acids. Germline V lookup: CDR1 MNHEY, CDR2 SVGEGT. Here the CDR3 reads CASSSQGVRQYF. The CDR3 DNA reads TGTGCCAGCAGTTCACAGGGGGTGAGGCAGTACTTC.

The CDR3 protein is CASSSPTTNYRGGNSPLHF. The CDR3 coding sequence is TGTGCCAGCAGCTCCCCAACGACAAATTACAGGGGTGGTAATTCACCCCTCCACTTT. The rearrangement uses TRBV28 and TRBJ1-6; 7 bases map to TRBD1. The CDR3 runs to 19 residues. The germline V gene encodes CDR1 MDHEN and CDR2 SYDVKM. V trimming: 6 bases; J trimming: 6 bases; junction bases outside the gene matches: 20.

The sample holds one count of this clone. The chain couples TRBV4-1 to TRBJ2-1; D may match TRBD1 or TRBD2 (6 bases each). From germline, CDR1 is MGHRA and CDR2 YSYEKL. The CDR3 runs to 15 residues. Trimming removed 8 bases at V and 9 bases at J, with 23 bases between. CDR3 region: CASSPSPGEAREQFF. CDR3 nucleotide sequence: TGCGCCAGCTCCCCTAGCCCAGGGGAGGCGCGTGAGCAGTTCTTC.

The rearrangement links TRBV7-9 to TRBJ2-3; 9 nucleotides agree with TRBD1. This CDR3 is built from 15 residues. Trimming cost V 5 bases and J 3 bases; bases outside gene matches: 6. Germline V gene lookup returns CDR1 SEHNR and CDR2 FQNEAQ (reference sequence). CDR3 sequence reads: CASSTGGRVTDTQYF. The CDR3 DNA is TGTGCCAGCAGCACAGGGGGCAGGGTGACAGATACGCAGTATTTT. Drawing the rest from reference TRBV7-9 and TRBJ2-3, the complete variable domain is DTGVSQNPRHKITKRGQNVTFRCDPISEHNRLYWYRQTLGQGPEFLTYFQNEAQLEKSRLLSDRFSAERPKGSFSTLEIQRTEQGDSAMYLCASSTGGRVTDTQYFGPGTRLTVL.

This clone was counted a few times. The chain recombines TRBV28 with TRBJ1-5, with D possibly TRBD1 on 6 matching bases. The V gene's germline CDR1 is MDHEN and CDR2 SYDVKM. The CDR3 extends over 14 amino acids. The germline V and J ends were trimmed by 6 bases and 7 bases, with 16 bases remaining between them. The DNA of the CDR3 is TGTGCCAGCAGAACCCCGGGACAACTACAGCCCCAGCATTTT. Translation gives CASRTPGQLQPQHF.

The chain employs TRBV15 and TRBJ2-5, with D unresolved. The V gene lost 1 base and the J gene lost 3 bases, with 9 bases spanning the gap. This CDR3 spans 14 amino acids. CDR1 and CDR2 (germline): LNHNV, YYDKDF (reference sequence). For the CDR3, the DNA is TGTGCCACCAGCAGAGTGGCAGGAAAAGAGACCCAGTACTTC. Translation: CATSRVAGKETQYF.

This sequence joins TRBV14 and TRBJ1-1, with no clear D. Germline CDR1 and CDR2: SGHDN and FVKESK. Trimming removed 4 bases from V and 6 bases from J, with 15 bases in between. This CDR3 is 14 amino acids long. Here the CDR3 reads CASSRSLRTSEAFF. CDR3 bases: TGTGCCAGCAGCCGATCACTCAGAACTTCTGAAGCTTTCTTT.

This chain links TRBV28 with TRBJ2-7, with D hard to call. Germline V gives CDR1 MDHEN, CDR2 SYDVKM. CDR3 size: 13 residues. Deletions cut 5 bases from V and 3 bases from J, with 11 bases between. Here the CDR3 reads CASSTVVVYEQYF. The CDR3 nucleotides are TGTGCCAGCAGTACAGTGGTAGTCTACGAGCAGTACTTC.

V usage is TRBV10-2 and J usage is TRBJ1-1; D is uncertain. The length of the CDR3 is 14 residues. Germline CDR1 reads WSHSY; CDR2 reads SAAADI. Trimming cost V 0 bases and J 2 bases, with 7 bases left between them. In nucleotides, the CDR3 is TGCGCCAGCAGTGAGTCGAAAGTCAACACTGAAGCTTTCTTT. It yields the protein CASSESKVNTEAFF.

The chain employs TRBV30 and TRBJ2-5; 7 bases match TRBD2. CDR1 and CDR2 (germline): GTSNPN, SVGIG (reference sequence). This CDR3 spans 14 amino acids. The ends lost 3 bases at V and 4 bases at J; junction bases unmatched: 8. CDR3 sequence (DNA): TGTGCCTGGAGACTAGCGTGGCAGGTAGAGACCCAGTACTTC. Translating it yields CAWRLAWQVETQYF. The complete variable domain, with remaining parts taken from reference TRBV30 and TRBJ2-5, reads SQTIHQWPATLVQPVGSPLSLECTVEGTSNPNLYWYRQAAGRGLQLLFYSVGIGQISSEVPQNLSASRPQDRQFILSSKKLLLSDSGFYLCAWRLAWQVETQYFGPGTRLLVL.

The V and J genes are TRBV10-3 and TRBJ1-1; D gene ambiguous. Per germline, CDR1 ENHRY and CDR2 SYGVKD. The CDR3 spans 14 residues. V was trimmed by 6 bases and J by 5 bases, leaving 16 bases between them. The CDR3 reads CAISEGIDMTEAFF. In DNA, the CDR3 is TGTGCCATCAGCGAGGGTATTGATATGACTGAAGCTTTCTTT.

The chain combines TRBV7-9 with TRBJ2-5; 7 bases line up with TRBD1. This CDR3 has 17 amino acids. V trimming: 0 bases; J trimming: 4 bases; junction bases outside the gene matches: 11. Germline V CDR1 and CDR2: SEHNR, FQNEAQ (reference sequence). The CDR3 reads CASSLAPPGTAIETQYF. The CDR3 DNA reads TGTGCCAGCAGCTTAGCCCCCCCCGGGACAGCGATAGAGACCCAGTACTTC.

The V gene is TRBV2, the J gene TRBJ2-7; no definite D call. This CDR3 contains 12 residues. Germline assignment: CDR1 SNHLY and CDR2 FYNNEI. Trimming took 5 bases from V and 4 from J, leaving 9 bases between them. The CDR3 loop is CASSPGGYEQYF. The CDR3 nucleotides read TGTGCCAGCAGTCCCGGTGGGTACGAGCAGTACTTC.

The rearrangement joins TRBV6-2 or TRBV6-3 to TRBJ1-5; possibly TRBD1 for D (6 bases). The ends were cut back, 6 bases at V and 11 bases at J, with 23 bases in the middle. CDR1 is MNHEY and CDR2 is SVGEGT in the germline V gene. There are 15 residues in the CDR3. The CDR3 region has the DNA TGTGCCAGCAGCCTAAAACCGGGACAAGTCCCTGCCCAGCATTTT. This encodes CASSLKPGQVPAQHF.

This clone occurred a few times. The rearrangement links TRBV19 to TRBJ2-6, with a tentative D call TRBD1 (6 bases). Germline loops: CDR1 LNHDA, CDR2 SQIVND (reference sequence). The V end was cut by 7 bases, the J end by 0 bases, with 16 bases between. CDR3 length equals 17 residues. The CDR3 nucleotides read TGTGCCAGTACTAATGACAGGCCCATCTCTGGGGCCAACGTCCTGACTTTC. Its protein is CASTNDRPISGANVLTF.

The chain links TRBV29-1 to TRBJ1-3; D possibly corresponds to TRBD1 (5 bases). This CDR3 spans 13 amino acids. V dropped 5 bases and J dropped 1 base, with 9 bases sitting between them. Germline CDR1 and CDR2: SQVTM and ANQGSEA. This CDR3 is CSVQRGSGNTIYF. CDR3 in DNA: TGCAGCGTTCAGAGGGGTTCTGGAAACACCATATATTTT.

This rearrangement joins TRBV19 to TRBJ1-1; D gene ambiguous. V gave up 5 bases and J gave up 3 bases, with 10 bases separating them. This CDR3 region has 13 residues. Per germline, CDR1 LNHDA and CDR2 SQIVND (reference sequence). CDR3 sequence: CASSRNPDTEAFF. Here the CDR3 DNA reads TGTGCCAGTAGTCGAAATCCGGACACTGAAGCTTTCTTT.

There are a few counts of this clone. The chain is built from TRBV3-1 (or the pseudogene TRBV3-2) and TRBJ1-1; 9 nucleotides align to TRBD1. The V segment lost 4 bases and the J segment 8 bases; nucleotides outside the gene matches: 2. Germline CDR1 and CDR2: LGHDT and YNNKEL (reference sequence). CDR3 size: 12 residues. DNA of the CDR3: TGTGCCAGCAGCCGACAGGGGGACGAAGCTTTCTTT. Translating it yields CASSRQGDEAFF.

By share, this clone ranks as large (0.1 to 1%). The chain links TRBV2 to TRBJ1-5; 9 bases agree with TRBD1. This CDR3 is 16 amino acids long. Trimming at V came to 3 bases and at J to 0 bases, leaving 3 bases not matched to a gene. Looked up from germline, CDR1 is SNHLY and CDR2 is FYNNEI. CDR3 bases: TGTGCCAGCAGTGACGGGACAGGGAGTAGCAATCAGCCCCAGCATTTT. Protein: CASSDGTGSSNQPQHF.

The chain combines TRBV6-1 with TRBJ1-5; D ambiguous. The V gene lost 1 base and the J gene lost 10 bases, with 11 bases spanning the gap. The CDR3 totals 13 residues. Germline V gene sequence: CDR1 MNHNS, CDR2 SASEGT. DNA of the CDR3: TGTGCCAGCAGTGAAGGTCAGGAGAGACCCCAGCATTTT. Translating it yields CASSEGQERPQHF.

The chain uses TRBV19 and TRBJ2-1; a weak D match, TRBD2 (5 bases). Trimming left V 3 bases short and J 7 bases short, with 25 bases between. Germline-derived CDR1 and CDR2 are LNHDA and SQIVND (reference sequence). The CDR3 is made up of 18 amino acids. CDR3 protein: CASSILPGKGGSWNEQFF. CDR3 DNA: TGTGCCAGTAGTATTCTTCCCGGGAAGGGTGGGAGCTGGAATGAGCAGTTCTTC. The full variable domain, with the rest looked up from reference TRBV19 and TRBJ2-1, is DGGITQSPKYLFRKEGQNVTLSCEQNLNHDAMYWYRQDPGQGLRLIYYSQIVNDFQKGDIAEGYSVSREKKESFPLTVTSAQKNPTAFYLCASSILPGKGGSWNEQFFGPGTRLTVL.